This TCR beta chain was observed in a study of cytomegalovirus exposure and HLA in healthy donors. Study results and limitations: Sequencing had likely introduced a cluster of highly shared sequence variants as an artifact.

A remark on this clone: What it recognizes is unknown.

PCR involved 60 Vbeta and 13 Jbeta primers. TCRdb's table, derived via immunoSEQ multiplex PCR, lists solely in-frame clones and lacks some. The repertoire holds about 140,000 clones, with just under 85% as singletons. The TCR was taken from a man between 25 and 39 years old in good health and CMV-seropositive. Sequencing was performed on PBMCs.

Written as DNA, the CDR3 is TGTGCCAGCAGCTTGGGAGGTGGTAGCGGGCATAGCACAGATACGCAGTATTTT. This codes for CASSLGGGSGHSTDTQYF. This chain connects TRBV5-4 to TRBJ2-3; 7 positions agree with TRBD2. The CDR3 is made up of 18 amino acids. Germline V gives CDR1 SGHNT, CDR2 YYREEE (reference sequence). V lost 0 bases and J lost 0; bases outside the gene matches: 10.